This entry lists 24 T cell receptor beta chains sequenced from one sample in a study of blood T cell repertoires in COVID-19. Data came from immunoSEQ multiplex PCR; TCRdb stores just in-frame clones and leaves some out. The repertoire consists of a few hundred thousand clones, with 84% occurring once and the leading ten covering 3.4%. Material for sequencing was PBMCs or T cells enriched from blood (not recorded which). The receptors shown here come from a man between 50 and 59 years old who had recovered from COVID-19.

In its sample, this clone was seen a few times. V and J are TRBV7-9 and TRBJ2-1, with a possible D match to TRBD2 (6 bases). The CDR3 length is 14 residues. The germline V gene encodes CDR1 SEHNR and CDR2 FQNEAQ (reference sequence). V lost 1 base and J 9 bases, leaving 13 bases between the germline ends. For the CDR3, the DNA is TGTGCCAGCAGCTTAGTGCTTAGCGGATCTGAGCAGTTCTTC. Its protein product is CASSLVLSGSEQFF.

This chain uses TRBV7-6 with TRBJ2-1; 7 positions agree with TRBD2. J lost 0 bases, V lost 1 base, and 9 bases had no gene match. Germline V gene sequence: CDR1 SGHVS, CDR2 FNYEAQ. The CDR3 extends over 18 amino acids. CDR3 sequence reads: CASSLVSAAGVSYNEQFF. The CDR3, as DNA: TGTGCCAGCAGCTTAGTCTCTGCGGCGGGGGTCTCCTACAATGAGCAGTTCTTC.

This rearrangement joins TRBV7-2 to TRBJ2-4; maybe TRBD1 (6 bases). Per germline, CDR1 SGHTA and CDR2 FQGNSA. V was cut by 5 bases and J by 2 bases, with 10 bases left in between. The CDR3 is 14 amino acids. CDR3 DNA: TGTGCCAGCAGCGAGGACAGTACCAAAAACATTCAGTACTTC. Translated, it gives CASSEDSTKNIQYF.

V and J are TRBV6-1 and TRBJ1-3, with TRBD1 as a possible D gene (5 bases). Germline CDR1 reads MNHNS; CDR2 reads SASEGT. With 2 bases removed from V and 4 bases from J, the gap between germline ends came to 15 bases. The length of the CDR3 is 16 residues. The CDR3 loop reads CASSETRGAGGNTIYF. DNA for the CDR3: TGTGCCAGCAGTGAAACCCGCGGGGCTGGCGGAAACACCATATATTTT.

The rearrangement joins TRBV5-1 to TRBJ2-2, with 7 bases identical to TRBD2. V shed 4 bases, J shed 0 bases, and the junction held 3 bases outside the gene matches. The CDR3 totals 15 residues. Germline-derived CDR1 and CDR2 are SGHRS and YFSETQ. The CDR3 region is CASSGGGANTGELFF. CDR3 DNA: TGCGCCAGCAGCGGTGGGGGGGCGAACACCGGGGAGCTGTTTTTT. The complete variable domain, with remaining parts taken from reference TRBV5-1 and TRBJ2-2, reads KAGVTQTPRYLIKTRGQQVTLSCSPISGHRSVSWYQQTPGQGLQFLFEYFSETQRNKGNFPGRFSGRQFSNSRSEMNVSTLELGDSALYLCASSGGGANTGELFFGEGSRLTVL.

The rearrangement links TRBV3-1 (or the pseudogene TRBV3-2) to TRBJ1-1; possibly TRBD1 for D (5 bases). The ends were cut back, 4 bases at V and 1 base at J, with 13 bases in the middle. The CDR3 spans 15 residues. CDR1 and CDR2 (germline): LGHDT, YNNKEL (reference sequence). CDR3 nucleotide sequence: TGTGCCAGCAGCCCACCCAGGGTGGGGAACACTGAAGCTTTCTTT. Amino acid sequence: CASSPPRVGNTEAFF.

The rearrangement uses TRBV10-1 and TRBJ2-7; D perhaps matches TRBD1 (7 bases). Germline values: CDR1 WNHNN, CDR2 SYGVQD (reference sequence). This CDR3 has 14 amino acids. The V end lost 3 bases, the J end lost 5 bases, and 14 bases lay between the germline ends. CDR3 DNA: TGCGCCAGCAGTGAAGGAGGGGGCAAAGACGAGCAGTACTTC. Translated: CASSEGGGKDEQYF.

V is TRBV5-8 and J is TRBJ1-2; 12 bases match TRBD1. V trimming: 1 base; J trimming: 8 bases; junction bases outside the gene matches: 12. The CDR3 has 17 residues. Germline values: CDR1 SGHTS, CDR2 YDEGEE. CDR3 residues: CASSLPGTGGARGGYTF. The CDR3 DNA is TGTGCCAGCAGCTTGCCCGGGACAGGGGGCGCGAGGGGAGGCTACACCTTC.

This clone was picked up one time. The CDR3 DNA follows: TGTGCCAGCAGTTTCCAGGGGCTGGGCGAGCAGTACTTC. It translates to CASSFQGLGEQYF. The J gene is TRBJ2-7, the V gene TRBV12-3 or TRBV12-4; a possible D gene is TRBD1 (6 bases). This CDR3 comprises 13 residues. Trimming cost V 3 bases and J 6 bases, with 12 bases left between them.

V and J are TRBV6-5 and TRBJ1-1; 9 nucleotides agree with TRBD1. V was clipped by 0 bases and J by 7 bases; unmatched bases: 9. CDR1 is MNHEY, CDR2 SVGAGI, per germline. The CDR3 covers 16 residues. This chain's CDR3 is CASSYSPTGGEVEAFF. CDR3 coding DNA: TGTGCCAGCAGTTACTCGCCGACAGGGGGGGAAGTTGAAGCTTTCTTT.

In this sample, this clone turned up a few times. CDR3 bases: TGTGCCAGCAGCCACCTACAGGGGTCCGGGGAGCTGTTTTTT. Translating it yields CASSHLQGSGELFF. The rearrangement joins TRBV3-1 (or the pseudogene TRBV3-2) to TRBJ2-2; TRBD1 matches at 7 bases. Trimming at V came to 3 bases and at J to 6 bases, leaving 4 bases not matched to a gene. CDR3 length equals 14 residues. Germline V CDR1 and CDR2: LGHDT, YNNKEL (reference sequence).

The chain has TRBV7-9 and TRBJ2-3; D is possibly TRBD1 (5 bases). The CDR3 consists of 15 residues. With 8 bases removed from V and 6 bases from J, the gap between germline ends came to 21 bases. Germline CDR1 is SEHNR and CDR2 is FQNEAQ (reference sequence). CDR3 in amino acids: CASLTWAGYLDTQYF. For the CDR3, the DNA is TGTGCCAGCTTAACGTGGGCAGGGTACTTGGATACGCAGTATTTT.

The chain couples TRBV3-1 (or the pseudogene TRBV3-2) to TRBJ1-4; 9 nucleotides align to TRBD1. CDR3 length: 19 residues. V trimming: 4 bases; J trimming: 5 bases; junction bases outside the gene matches: 17. CDR1 and CDR2 from the germline V gene are LGHDT and YNNKEL (reference sequence). The CDR3 DNA sequence: TGTGCCAGCAGCCCTTCAGTGGGACAGGGTGGGTTCTGGAATGAAAAACTGTTTTTT. Translation gives CASSPSVGQGGFWNEKLFF.

This sequence joins TRBV9 and TRBJ2-2, with D tentatively TRBD1 (6 bases). This CDR3 is built from 14 residues. Germline CDR1 and CDR2: SGDLS and YYNGEE. Trimming left V 3 bases short and J 6 bases short, with 12 bases between. The CDR3 sequence is CASSGEGVPGELFF. CDR3 coding DNA: TGTGCCAGCAGCGGAGAGGGGGTCCCCGGGGAGCTGTTTTTT. Using reference TRBV9 and TRBJ2-2 for the parts outside the CDR3, the full variable domain is DSGVTQTPKHLITATGQRVTLRCSPRSGDLSVYWYQQSLDQGLQFLIQYYNGEERAKGNILERFSAQQFPDLHSELNLSSLELGDSALYFCASSGEGVPGELFFGEGSRLTVL.

The rearrangement links TRBV5-1 to TRBJ1-2; D not certain. The CDR3 has 13 residues. V dropped 0 bases and J dropped 6 bases, with 9 bases sitting between them. Germline V CDR1 and CDR2: SGHRS, YFSETQ. CDR3: CASSLDPGHGYTF. CDR3 nucleotide sequence: TGCGCCAGCAGCTTGGACCCTGGCCATGGCTACACCTTC.

This clone has just one count. The chain combines TRBV19 with TRBJ1-4, with 9 bases that match TRBD1. With V trimmed by 3 bases and J by 5 bases, 4 bases remained unmatched. This CDR3 has 15 residues. Per the germline V gene, CDR1 is LNHDA and CDR2 is SQIVND (reference sequence). Written as DNA, the CDR3 is TGTGCCAGTAGTATCCACAGGGGGCCCAATGAAAAACTGTTTTTT. Its translation is CASSIHRGPNEKLFF.

This sequence joins TRBV3-1 (or the pseudogene TRBV3-2) and TRBJ2-7; D is ambiguous. V lost 0 bases to trimming and J lost 6 bases, with 6 bases between them. In germline, CDR1 is LGHDT, CDR2 YNNKEL (reference sequence). This CDR3 region has 12 residues. The CDR3 DNA reads as TGTGCCAGCAGCCAAGATGGCCGCGAGCAGTACTTC. As protein: CASSQDGREQYF.

V and J are TRBV12-3 or TRBV12-4 and TRBJ1-1; TRBD1 might be the D (6 bases). CDR3 length equals 13 residues. V shed 6 bases and J shed 6 bases, with 14 bases lying between them. The CDR3 loop is CASSLGQTPEAFF. For the CDR3, the DNA is TGTGCCAGCAGCCTAGGACAGACCCCTGAAGCTTTCTTT.

To note about this clone: A read error may account for a junction end that differs from germline. The V call is TRBV30, the J call TRBJ1-3; D is undetermined. CDR3 length equals 11 residues. Germline CDR1 and CDR2: GTSNPN and SVGIG (reference sequence). The CDR3 region is CAWSVWPSGHF. Here the CDR3 DNA reads TGTGCCTGGAGTGTATGGCCAAGCGGACATTTT.

The chain joins TRBV5-4 to TRBJ2-7, with 13 bases fitting TRBD2. V dropped 4 bases and J dropped 9; count of bases not matched to a gene: 10. This CDR3 region has 15 residues. Per germline, CDR1 SGHNT and CDR2 YYREEE (reference sequence). CDR3 in DNA: TGTGCCAGCAGCCGACTAGCGGGGGGTAAAGACGTGCAGTACTTC. It translates to CASSRLAGGKDVQYF.

The rearrangement uses TRBV6-5 and TRBJ2-7; 7 bases fit TRBD2. The CDR3 runs 16 residues. The V gene's germline CDR1 is MNHEY and CDR2 SVGAGI. Germline trimming cut 2 bases from V and 0 bases from J; bases unmatched to any gene: 7. CDR3 region: CASSYAGLGFSYEQYF. In DNA form, the CDR3 reads TGTGCCAGCAGTTACGCTGGACTAGGGTTCTCCTACGAGCAGTACTTC.

The rearrangement links TRBV5-1 to TRBJ1-2, with a possible D match to TRBD1 (6 bases). The CDR3 loop spans 14 amino acids. Germline CDR1 is SGHRS and CDR2 is YFSETQ. Deletions cut 0 bases from V and 4 bases from J, with 10 bases between. The DNA for the CDR3 is TGCGCCAGCAGCTTGGAAGACAGGTCCTATGGCTACACCTTC. It is translated as CASSLEDRSYGYTF.

The chain uses TRBV28 and TRBJ2-2; tentatively, D is TRBD1 (6 bases). The length of the CDR3 is 14 residues. Germline assignment: CDR1 MDHEN and CDR2 SYDVKM. Trimming took off 11 bases at V and 1 base at J, with 14 bases between the two ends. The CDR3 reads CAALGQLNTGELFF. The CDR3 DNA reads TGTGCCGCCCTCGGACAGTTGAACACCGGGGAGCTGTTTTTT.

This chain connects TRBV18 to TRBJ1-1; the D is unclear. The CDR3 is made up of 13 amino acids. The V end lost 3 bases, the J end lost 6 bases, and 11 bases lay between the germline ends. Germline CDR1 and CDR2: KGHSH and LQKENI. CDR3 amino acids: CASSPQDMAEAFF. As DNA, the CDR3 is TGTGCCAGCTCACCCCAGGATATGGCTGAAGCTTTCTTT.